The 5 T cell receptor beta chains below were found in one sample sequenced in a study of sequential checkpoint blockade in melanoma. Documented treatment: randomized to nivolumab then ipilimumab (arm A) or the reverse (arm B). Repertoires were generated with immunoSEQ multiplex PCR, while TCRdb's copy carries only in-frame clones and drops some. The table has tens of thousands of clones, roughly 32% seen once; the top ten hold about 1.6%. The sample in question was tumor tissue (inferred from file names), obtained from a patient given nivolumab and ipilimumab in sequence. These receptors all come from a human donor with melanoma.

This chain uses TRBV28 with TRBJ2-7; tentative D call: TRBD1 (6 bases). The CDR3 has 13 residues. The V gene's germline CDR1 is MDHEN and CDR2 SYDVKM. The V end lost 6 bases, the J end lost 4 bases, and 13 bases lay between the germline ends. CDR3 protein: CASSLQGGYEQYF. CDR3 in DNA: TGTGCCAGCAGCTTACAGGGCGGGTACGAGCAGTACTTC.

The chain joins TRBV15 to TRBJ2-1; D is undetermined. The CDR3 loop spans 17 amino acids. The V and J ends lost 4 bases and 3 bases respectively, with 19 bases between them. CDR1 and CDR2 from the germline V gene are LNHNV and YYDKDF (reference sequence). In nucleotides, the CDR3 is TGTGCCACCAGCACCGAAAATAGGGTTCTAGACTACAATGAGCAGTTCTTC. Residues: CATSTENRVLDYNEQFF.

This rearrangement joins TRBV29-1 to TRBJ1-5; TRBD1 matches 9 bases. Germline V gene sequence: CDR1 SQVTM, CDR2 ANQGSEA. V shed 4 bases, J shed 0 bases, and the junction held 1 base outside the gene matches. This CDR3 region has 14 residues. The CDR3 is CSVGTGDSNQPQHF. CDR3 DNA: TGCAGCGTTGGGACAGGGGATAGCAATCAGCCCCAGCATTTT. Based on the CDR3 plus reference TRBV29-1 and TRBJ1-5, the full variable domain is SAVISQKPSRDICQRGTSLTIQCQVDSQVTMMFWYRQQPGQSLTLIATANQGSEATYESGFVIDKFPISRPNLTFSTLTVSNMSPEDSSIYLCSVGTGDSNQPQHFGDGTRLSIL.

The chain carries TRBV6-8 and TRBJ1-2, with D possibly TRBD1 on 6 matching bases. V gave up 5 bases and J gave up 0 bases, with 19 bases separating them. This CDR3 region has 17 residues. Germline V gene sequence: CDR1 MNHGY, CDR2 SAAAGT. CDR3 sequence (DNA): TGTGCCAGCAGTCCTCAGTGGGGACACGGGTCTAACTATGGCTACACCTTC. Its protein product is CASSPQWGHGSNYGYTF.

This clone was observed a handful of times. The V and J genes are TRBV14 and TRBJ2-2; D not certain. V gave up 1 base and J gave up 8 bases, with 2 bases separating them. Germline assignment: CDR1 SGHDN and CDR2 FVKESK. The CDR3 consists of 11 residues. The CDR3 DNA is TGTGCCAGCAGCCAAGGGGGGGAGCTGTTTTTT. Its translation is CASSQGGELFF.